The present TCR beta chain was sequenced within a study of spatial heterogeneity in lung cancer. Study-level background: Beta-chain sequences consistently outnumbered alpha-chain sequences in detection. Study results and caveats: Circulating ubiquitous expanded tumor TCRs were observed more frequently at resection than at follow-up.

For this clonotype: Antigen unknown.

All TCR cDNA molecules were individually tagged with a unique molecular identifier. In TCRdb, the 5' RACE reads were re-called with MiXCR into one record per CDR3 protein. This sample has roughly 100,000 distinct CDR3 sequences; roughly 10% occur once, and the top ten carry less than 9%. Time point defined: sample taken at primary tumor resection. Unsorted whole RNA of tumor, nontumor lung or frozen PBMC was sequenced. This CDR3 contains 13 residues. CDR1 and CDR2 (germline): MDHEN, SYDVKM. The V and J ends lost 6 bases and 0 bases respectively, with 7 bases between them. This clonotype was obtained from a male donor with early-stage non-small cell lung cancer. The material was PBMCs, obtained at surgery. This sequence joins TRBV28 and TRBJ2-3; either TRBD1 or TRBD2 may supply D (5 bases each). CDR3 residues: CASRGPSTDTQYF. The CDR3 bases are TGTGCCAGCAGGGGACCAAGCACAGATACGCAGTATTTT.